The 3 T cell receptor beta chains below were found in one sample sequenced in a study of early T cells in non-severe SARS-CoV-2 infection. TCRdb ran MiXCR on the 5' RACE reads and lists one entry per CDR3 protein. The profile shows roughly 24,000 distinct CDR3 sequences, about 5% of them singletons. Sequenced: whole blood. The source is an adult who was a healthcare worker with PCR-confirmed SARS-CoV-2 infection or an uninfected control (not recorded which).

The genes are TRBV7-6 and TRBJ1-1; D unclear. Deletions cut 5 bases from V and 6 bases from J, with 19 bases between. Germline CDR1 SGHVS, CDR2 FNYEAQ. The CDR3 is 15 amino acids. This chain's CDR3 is CASSRRTGAGAEAFF. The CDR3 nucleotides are TGTGCCAGCAGCCGAAGGACTGGAGCCGGGGCTGAAGCTTTCTTT.

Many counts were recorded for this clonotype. CDR3 sequence reads: CALRRDTGGTEAFF. The CDR3 region has the DNA TGTGCCTTAAGAAGGGACACAGGGGGCACTGAAGCTTTCTTT. The chain uses TRBV6-6 and TRBJ1-1, with 8 nucleotides matching TRBD1. CDR1 is MNHNY, CDR2 SVGAGI, per germline (reference sequence). This CDR3 region has 14 residues. The V and J ends lost 11 bases and 4 bases, in that order; junction bases with no gene match: 12.

DNA of the CDR3: TGTGCCAGCAGTCGACAGGGGGCCGACTACAATGAGCAGTTCTTC. Its protein product is CASSRQGADYNEQFF. The gene calls are TRBV6-5 and TRBJ2-1, with 10 nucleotides matching TRBD1. Germline V gene sequence: CDR1 MNHEY, CDR2 SVGAGI. This CDR3 has 15 residues. J gave up 3 bases and V 5 bases, and 4 bases lay outside the gene matches.